These 8 T cell receptor beta chains originate from one sample sequenced in a study of CXCR4 blockade with PD-1 therapy in pancreatic cancer. Libraries were prepared by immunoSEQ multiplex PCR; TCRdb keeps only in-frame clonotypes and omits some of them. The sample records about 3,000 clones, 39% being singletons. The source material was tumor tissue. These receptor sequences come from a human donor with pancreatic ductal adenocarcinoma.

This clone was picked up a small number of times. The V gene is TRBV28, the J gene TRBJ2-1; no clear D gene. The CDR3 covers 14 residues. V dropped 3 bases and J dropped 7 bases, with 13 bases sitting between them. Per germline, CDR1 MDHEN and CDR2 SYDVKM. The CDR3 sequence: CASSFPTLRNEQFF. Here the CDR3 DNA reads TGTGCCAGCAGTTTCCCGACACTGAGGAATGAGCAGTTCTTC.

The chain carries TRBV18 and TRBJ2-7; unclear D gene. Trimming pared 2 bases from V and 2 bases from J, leaving 13 bases between. The germline CDR1 and CDR2 sequences are KGHSH and LQKENI. This CDR3 spans 15 amino acids. Written as DNA, the CDR3 is TGTGCCAGCTCACCAAAGGCAGCCGCGACCTACGAGCAGTACTTC. Translated, it gives CASSPKAAATYEQYF.

The rearrangement uses TRBV29-1 and TRBJ2-3; possible D gene TRBD1, 5 bases. CDR1 SQVTM and CDR2 ANQGSEA come from the germline V gene. V lost 0 bases, J lost 0 bases, and 13 bases lay in between. This CDR3 comprises 16 residues. The CDR3 sequence is CSVEELGPASTDTQYF. Here the CDR3 DNA reads TGCAGCGTTGAAGAGCTGGGGCCAGCAAGCACAGATACGCAGTATTTT.

This rearrangement joins TRBV18 to TRBJ2-2; TRBD1 agrees at 8 bases. The ends lost 8 bases at V and 1 base at J; junction bases unmatched: 12. From germline, CDR1 is KGHSH and CDR2 LQKENI. CDR3 length: 17 residues. This CDR3 reads CASGTGTGGGNTGELFF. CDR3 in DNA: TGTGCCAGCGGAACCGGGACAGGAGGCGGGAACACCGGGGAGCTGTTTTTT.

This clone ranks as medium-sized. J is TRBJ2-3 and V is TRBV6-8, with D possibly TRBD1 on 5 matching bases. The germline V and J ends were trimmed by 2 bases and 2 bases, with 11 bases remaining between them. CDR1 and CDR2 from the germline V gene are MNHGY and SAAAGT. The CDR3 totals 15 residues. Here the CDR3 reads CASSYKTDLTDTQYF. CDR3 nucleotide sequence: TGTGCCAGCAGTTACAAGACAGATCTCACAGATACGCAGTATTTT.

A few counts support this clone. The rearrangement uses TRBV6-7 and TRBJ1-3; D gene unclear. TRBV6-7 counts as an open reading frame of uncertain function. Trimming shortened V by 2 bases and J by 2 bases, and 10 bases separated the two germline ends. The CDR3 totals 15 residues. The CDR3 loop is CASSYRGITGNTIYF. The CDR3, as DNA: TGTGCCAGCAGTTACCGTGGCATCACTGGAAACACCATATATTTT.

J is TRBJ2-5 and V is TRBV11-3; no clear D gene. The CDR3 runs 14 residues. Trimming shortened V by 3 bases and J by 1 base, and 9 bases separated the two germline ends. Germline CDR1 reads SGHNT; CDR2 reads YENEEA. The CDR3 coding sequence is TGTGCCAGCAGCTTGTCGCTTATCCAAGAGACCCAGTACTTC. Translation gives CASSLSLIQETQYF.

The chain joins TRBV30 to TRBJ1-1; possible D gene TRBD1, 6 bases. The CDR3 totals 12 residues. Germline values: CDR1 GTSNPN, CDR2 SVGIG (reference sequence). The V end lost 8 bases, the J end lost 3 bases, and 13 bases lay between the germline ends. CDR3 sequence: CAVGGADTEAFF. The CDR3 DNA reads TGTGCCGTGGGGGGGGCAGACACTGAAGCTTTCTTT. Using reference TRBV30 and TRBJ1-1 for the parts outside the CDR3, the full variable domain is SQTIHQWPATLVQPVGSPLSLECTVEGTSNPNLYWYRQAAGRGLQLLFYSVGIGQISSEVPQNLSASRPQDRQFILSSKKLLLSDSGFYLCAVGGADTEAFFGQGTRLTVV.